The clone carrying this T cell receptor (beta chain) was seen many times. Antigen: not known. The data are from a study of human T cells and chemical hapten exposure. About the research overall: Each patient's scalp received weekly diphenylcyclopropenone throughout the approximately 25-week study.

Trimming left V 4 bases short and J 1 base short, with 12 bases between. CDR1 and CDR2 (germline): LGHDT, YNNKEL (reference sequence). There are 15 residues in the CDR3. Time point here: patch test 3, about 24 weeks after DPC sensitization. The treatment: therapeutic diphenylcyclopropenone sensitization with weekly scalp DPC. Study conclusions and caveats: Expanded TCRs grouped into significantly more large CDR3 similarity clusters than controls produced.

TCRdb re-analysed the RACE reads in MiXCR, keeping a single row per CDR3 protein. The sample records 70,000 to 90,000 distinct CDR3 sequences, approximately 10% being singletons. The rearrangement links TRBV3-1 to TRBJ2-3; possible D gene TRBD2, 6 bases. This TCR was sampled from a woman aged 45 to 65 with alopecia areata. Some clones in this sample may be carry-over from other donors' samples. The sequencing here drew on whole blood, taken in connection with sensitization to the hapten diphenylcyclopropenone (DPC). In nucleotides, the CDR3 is TGTGCCAGCAGCCCCCGGGACTTTGGCACAGATACGCAGTATTTT. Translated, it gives CASSPRDFGTDTQYF.